This entry lists 24 T cell receptor beta chains sequenced from one sample in a study of T-cell memory formation after mild COVID-19. Using its own MiXCR run on the 5' RACE reads, TCRdb lists one record per CDR3 protein. This sample has roughly 200,000 distinct CDR3 sequences, with 18% found just once. Sequencing was done on a sample of PBMCs or a T cell subset sorted from them (not recorded which). The receptors shown here come from an adult woman who had mild COVID-19 (a few samples of this study predate the infection). Cell type and time point are not known.

The rearrangement links TRBV5-1 to TRBJ2-1; 7 positions agree with TRBD2. V shed 4 bases and J 5 bases; nucleotides not matched to a gene: 9. The CDR3 totals 15 residues. Germline values: CDR1 SGHRS, CDR2 YFSETQ. CDR3 nucleotides: TGCGCCAGCAGCCCGGGGCCGGGAGGTAACAATGAGCAGTTCTTC. Its translation is CASSPGPGGNNEQFF. Full variable domain (missing parts from reference TRBV5-1 and TRBJ2-1): KAGVTQTPRYLIKTRGQQVTLSCSPISGHRSVSWYQQTPGQGLQFLFEYFSETQRNKGNFPGRFSGRQFSNSRSEMNVSTLELGDSALYLCASSPGPGGNNEQFFGPGTRLTVL.

V and J are TRBV24-1 and TRBJ1-1; D not resolved. The CDR3 has 13 residues. Germline assignment: CDR1 KGHDR and CDR2 SFDVKD. Trimming cost V 5 bases and J 1 base, with 7 bases left between them. CDR3: CATSVGPNTEAFF. The DNA of the CDR3 is TGTGCCACCAGTGTTGGACCGAACACTGAAGCTTTCTTT.

This clonotype was counted a few times. The rearrangement links TRBV20-1 to TRBJ2-5, with TRBD2 identical over 9 bases. CDR3 size: 18 residues. Unmatched junction bases numbered 17, after V lost 4 bases and J lost 2 bases. Germline V lookup: CDR1 DFQATT, CDR2 SNEGSKA (reference sequence). The CDR3 nucleotides read TGCAGTGCTATGCGGGGACGAAGACTAGCGGCCTTTCAAGAGACCCAGTACTTC. It encodes CSAMRGRRLAAFQETQYF.

The chain joins TRBV6-5 to TRBJ2-5; tentatively, D is TRBD1 (5 bases). The length of the CDR3 is 16 residues. Trimming cost V 6 bases and J 5 bases, with 22 bases left between them. Germline CDR1 reads MNHEY; CDR2 reads SVGAGI. For the CDR3, the DNA is TGTGCCAGCAGGAAGGACATCACCGGTGGTGGGGAGACCCAGTACTTC. Amino acids: CASRKDITGGGETQYF.

This clonotype was seen only once. This sequence joins TRBV27 and TRBJ1-2; TRBD1 might be the D (5 bases). Trimming took off 7 bases at V and 5 bases at J, with 17 bases between the two ends. The germline V gene encodes CDR1 MNHEY and CDR2 SMNVEV (reference sequence). This CDR3 has 14 residues. CDR3 sequence: CASTRGRGEYGYTF. The CDR3 DNA sequence: TGTGCCAGCACTCGTGGGAGAGGGGAATATGGCTACACCTTC.

This clonotype showed up many times. V is TRBV5-1 and J is TRBJ2-3; D is possibly TRBD2 (6 bases). V was cut by 4 bases and J by 5 bases, with 8 bases left in between. The CDR3 is 12 amino acids. CDR1 SGHRS and CDR2 YFSETQ come from the germline V gene. The CDR3: CASSPGVDTQYF. As DNA, the CDR3 is TGCGCCAGCAGCCCGGGGGTAGATACGCAGTATTTT.

This clonotype was found a few times. The chain combines TRBV12-3 or TRBV12-4 with TRBJ1-2, with TRBD1 matching 9 bases. V lost 5 bases to trimming and J lost 5 bases; unmatched junction nucleotides: 9. The CDR3 is 15 amino acids. CDR3 in DNA: TGTGCCAGCAGTCCCTCCGGGACAGGGTGGTATGGCTACACCTTC. Its translation: CASSPSGTGWYGYTF.

This clonotype appeared a few times. This chain links TRBV24-1 with TRBJ2-1, with 7 bases that match TRBD1. The CDR3 is made up of 14 amino acids. With 6 bases clipped from V and 5 bases from J, the junction kept 6 bases outside the gene matches. Germline CDR1 and CDR2: KGHDR and SFDVKD. The CDR3 nucleotides are TGTGCCACCAGTTTTCGACAGGGCCACAATGAGCAGTTCTTC. It encodes CATSFRQGHNEQFF.

The genes are TRBV5-6 and TRBJ2-7; no reliable D call. This CDR3 is built from 13 residues. Trimming stripped 4 bases from V and 6 bases from J, with 14 bases between. Germline CDR1 reads SGHDT; CDR2 reads YYEEEE. The CDR3 loop is CASSRGRPAEQYF. CDR3 bases: TGTGCCAGCAGCAGAGGTAGGCCCGCCGAGCAGTACTTC.

This clonotype was counted only a few times. This CDR3 is CASRLAGGSTDTQYF. CDR3 nucleotides: TGTGCCAGCAGACTAGCGGGCGGGAGCACAGATACGCAGTATTTT. This chain connects TRBV6-6 to TRBJ2-3; 9 bases match TRBD2. CDR1 MNHNY and CDR2 SVGAGI come from the germline V gene (reference sequence). CDR3 length equals 15 residues. Germline trimming cut 6 bases from V and 0 bases from J; bases unmatched to any gene: 4.

This clonotype turned up a few times. V is TRBV5-1 and J is TRBJ1-2; unclear D gene. The CDR3 spans 14 residues. Between the trimmed V and J ends, which lost 4 bases and 4 bases, there was a span of 14 bases. Germline values: CDR1 SGHRS, CDR2 YFSETQ. The DNA for the CDR3 is TGCGCCAGCAGCACTCATGGTCGGGGCTATGGCTACACCTTC. Translated: CASSTHGRGYGYTF.

This clonotype was counted a few times. The V and J genes are TRBV20-1 and TRBJ2-7, with 9 bases aligning to TRBD2. The CDR3 loop spans 13 amino acids. V dropped 5 bases and J dropped 2; count of bases not matched to a gene: 4. Germline-derived CDR1 and CDR2 are DFQATT and SNEGSKA (reference sequence). Here the CDR3 reads CSARTSATYEQYF. DNA for the CDR3: TGCAGTGCTCGGACTAGCGCTACCTACGAGCAGTACTTC.

This chain uses TRBV10-3 with TRBJ2-7; 12 nucleotides align to TRBD1. The CDR3 totals 14 residues. Germline-derived CDR1 and CDR2 are ENHRY and SYGVKD. V lost 11 bases to trimming and J lost 5 bases; unmatched junction nucleotides: 10. CDR3 nucleotide sequence: TGTGCCGGCAGCTCCGGGACAGGGGGCCACGAGCAGTACTTC. The encoded protein is CAGSSGTGGHEQYF.

The chain has TRBV6-6 and TRBJ2-7; 7 nucleotides line up with TRBD1. Germline lookup yields CDR1 MNHNY and CDR2 SVGAGI (reference sequence). The CDR3 is 16 amino acids. The ends lost 6 bases at V and 0 bases at J; junction bases unmatched: 11. Written as DNA, the CDR3 is TGTGCCAGCAGCCACATAGGGACAGACCTCTCCTACGAGCAGTACTTC. Translated: CASSHIGTDLSYEQYF.

This clonotype was recorded a few times. The junction does not match germline at one end; this may be a read error. The rearrangement links TRBV7-6 to TRBJ1-5, with 8 bases matching TRBD1. CDR1 and CDR2 from the germline V gene are SGHVS and FNYEAQ. The CDR3 is 16 amino acids. CDR3 residues: CASSLVAGGGNHPQHF. CDR3 DNA sequence: TGTGCCAGCAGCTTAGTCGCAGGGGGCGGCAATCACCCCCAGCATTTT.

This clonotype was counted a few times. The chain employs TRBV29-1 and TRBJ1-1; the D gene is possibly TRBD1 (5 bases). V lost 1 base and J 5 bases, leaving 8 bases between the germline ends. Germline V gene lookup returns CDR1 SQVTM and CDR2 ANQGSEA. CDR3 size: 12 residues. CDR3 amino acids: CSVEVAGTEAFF. The CDR3 nucleotides read TGCAGCGTTGAAGTAGCAGGGACTGAAGCTTTCTTT.

The chain couples TRBV12-3 or TRBV12-4 to TRBJ1-4; 7 bases fit TRBD1. The CDR3 loop spans 14 amino acids. V trimming: 5 bases; J trimming: 7 bases; junction bases outside the gene matches: 7. Here the CDR3 reads CASSRGGAGEKLFF. The CDR3 DNA reads as TGTGCCAGCAGTCGAGGGGGCGCGGGTGAAAAACTGTTTTTT.

In this sample, this clonotype turned up a few times. The chain is built from TRBV10-3 and TRBJ1-1; D may be TRBD1 (5 bases). The CDR3 extends over 13 amino acids. From germline, CDR1 is ENHRY and CDR2 SYGVKD. Trimming removed 4 bases at V and 0 bases at J, with 6 bases between. The CDR3 DNA follows: TGTGCCATCAGTGCGACAGTGAACACTGAAGCTTTCTTT. This sequence encodes CAISATVNTEAFF.

This clonotype was counted once. The chain recombines TRBV20-1 with TRBJ2-7; TRBD2 aligns across 10 bases. The CDR3 contains 13 residues. In germline, CDR1 is DFQATT, CDR2 SNEGSKA (reference sequence). V was pared by 6 bases and J by 6 bases, with 8 bases of the junction left unmatched. CDR3: CSASLAGVGEQYF. DNA of the CDR3: TGCAGTGCGAGTCTAGCGGGAGTTGGCGAGCAGTACTTC.

V gene TRBV3-1 combines with J gene TRBJ2-3; D call uncertain. Trimming left V 2 bases short and J 6 bases short, with 9 bases between. The CDR3 totals 13 residues. Germline CDR1 LGHDT, CDR2 YNNKEL (reference sequence). The CDR3 region has the DNA TGTGCCAGCAGCCAATACTCGTGGGATACGCAGTATTTT. It specifies CASSQYSWDTQYF.

This clonotype was recorded a few times. The CDR3 is CASSARDPVNTEAFF. The CDR3 DNA reads as TGTGCCAGCAGCGCACGGGACCCGGTAAACACTGAAGCTTTCTTT. This chain joins TRBV11-2 and TRBJ1-1; D is perhaps TRBD1 (5 bases). The CDR3 is made up of 15 amino acids. Germline-derived CDR1 and CDR2 are SGHAT and FQNNGV. The ends were cut back, 5 bases at V and 2 bases at J, with 15 bases in the middle.

The genes are TRBV7-2 and TRBJ2-7, with D perhaps matching TRBD1 (5 bases). The CDR3 has 15 residues. The V end was cut by 5 bases, the J end by 4 bases, with 18 bases between. Germline lookup yields CDR1 SGHTA and CDR2 FQGNSA. CDR3 sequence: CASSMGQGVSYEQYF. The CDR3 region has the DNA TGTGCCAGCAGCATGGGCCAGGGCGTTAGTTACGAGCAGTACTTC.

This clonotype has at least ten counts. V is TRBV7-9 and J is TRBJ1-2; D is unclear. Germline V gives CDR1 SEHNR, CDR2 FQNEAQ (reference sequence). The CDR3 runs to 14 residues. V lost 2 bases and J 7 bases, leaving 14 bases between the germline ends. The CDR3 coding sequence is TGTGCCAGCAGCTTACAGGAGCCTATAATTGGCTACACCTTC. It codes for CASSLQEPIIGYTF.

V gene TRBV5-5 combines with J gene TRBJ2-7; D might be TRBD1 (6 bases). The CDR3 totals 15 residues. The V end was cut by 5 bases, the J end by 0 bases, with 15 bases between. Looked up from germline, CDR1 is SGHKS and CDR2 is YYEKEE (reference sequence). The CDR3 loop is CASRFLSDSSYEQYF. The CDR3 bases are TGTGCCAGCAGATTCCTCTCGGACAGCTCCTACGAGCAGTACTTC.